The present entry profiles one T cell receptor (beta chain) with its context. The target antigen is unknown. These data come from a study of OX40 agonist ivuxolimab in advanced cancers. Findings of the study overall: Antigen specificity of clonally expanded peripheral T cells was not established.

Between the trimmed V and J ends, which lost 6 bases and 3 bases, there was a span of 18 bases. This CDR3 is 15 amino acids long. Germline CDR1 reads SGHNT; CDR2 reads YENEEA. Method: immunoSEQ multiplex PCR; TCRdb's copy keeps in-frame clones and lacks some. The sample holds about 58,000 clones, around nine tenths seen once. This chain links TRBV11-3 with TRBJ2-7; TRBD1 or TRBD2 may be the D gene (6 bases each). Sequencing was performed on CD4+ or CD8+ T cells sorted from blood, taken in a trial of the OX40 agonist ivuxolimab. This receptor was identified in an adult with an advanced solid tumor such as melanoma, head and neck, liver or kidney cancer. The CDR3 DNA sequence: TGTGCCAGCAGTCAGGACTCCGGAGGGGGCTACGAGCAGTACTTC. Its protein is CASSQDSGGGYEQYF.